This T cell receptor (beta chain) was retrieved from a study of CD8 T cells in ankylosing spondylitis (dated by TCRdb to about 2017). For context, the study as a whole: The study set out to find disease-linked TCR variants by profiling T cell receptor beta repertoires in ankylosing spondylitis patients and healthy donors. The full study cohort comprised approximately 23 ankylosing spondylitis patients and around 100 healthy donors. Peripheral blood was sampled, and synovial fluid was also collected from ankylosing spondylitis patients.

A note on this clonotype: No cognate antigen has been identified for it. Per-base qualities were not stored, and no clone one base away is much larger.

General conclusions and limits of the study: According to the report, matched synovial fluid samples from ankylosing spondylitis patients were significantly enriched for the disease-linked clones. Some motif variants were previously reported in synovial fluid and blood of reactive arthritis patients, suggesting common disease-initiation mechanisms. A TCR beta motif made up of under ten highly homologous amino acid variants appeared to be characteristic of blood from ankylosing spondylitis patients. The disease-linked clones showed a CD8+ phenotype and occurred at relatively low frequencies in peripheral blood.

Reads for this sample came from an Illumina HiSeq 2500. Quantitative 5'-RACE with molecular barcodes was the method used to prepare the TCR beta libraries. The authors' analysis ran thus. A new computational method based on a probabilistic model of VDJ rearrangement was used to identify disease-linked TCR variants. TCRdb reran the public reads through fastp at Q25 and MiXCR, keeping productive beta chains. One record per CDR3 amino acid sequence lists the most common genes and DNA. The authors' filters were not applied to this entry. For this sample there are a few hundred thousand distinct CDR3 sequences; about a fifth appear just once. The ten biggest clones cover less than 20% of the sample. V lost 4 bases and J lost 1 base; the stretch between them is 11 bases long. Reading from cysteine to phenylalanine, the CDR3 counts 15 amino acids. The DNA shown is the 45-base CDR3, in frame from base 1.

The TCR originated in a male donor with ankylosing spondylitis. In this chain, TRBV12-3 or TRBV12-4 is recombined with TRBJ1-5; the D gene cannot be resolved reliably. Sequenced material: blood, either unsorted or a sorted T cell fraction (not recorded which). Here the CDR3 is given as CASSWATTSNQPQHF. The sequenced DNA is TGTGCCAGCAGTTGGGCTACTACCAGCAATCAGCCCCAGCATTTT.